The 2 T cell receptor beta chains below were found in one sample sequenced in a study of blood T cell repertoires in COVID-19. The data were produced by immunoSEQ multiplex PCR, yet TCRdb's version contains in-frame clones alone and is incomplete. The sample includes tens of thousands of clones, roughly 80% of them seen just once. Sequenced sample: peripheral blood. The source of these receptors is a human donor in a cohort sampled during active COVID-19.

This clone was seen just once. CDR3 nucleotides: TGTGCCAGCAGCTTTCGGGGAAGCGCATCCAATGAGCAGTTCTTC. Translating it yields CASSFRGSASNEQFF. This chain connects TRBV11-2 to TRBJ2-1; weak D call: TRBD2 (5 bases). The CDR3 has 15 amino acids. Trimming left V 3 bases short and J 6 bases short, with 15 bases between. Looked up from germline, CDR1 is SGHAT and CDR2 is FQNNGV.

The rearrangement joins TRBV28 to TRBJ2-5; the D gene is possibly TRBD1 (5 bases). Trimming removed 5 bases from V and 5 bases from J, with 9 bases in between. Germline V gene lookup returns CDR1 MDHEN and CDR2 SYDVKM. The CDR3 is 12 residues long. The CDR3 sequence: CASSEKGETQYF. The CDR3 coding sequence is TGTGCCAGCAGTGAAAAGGGGGAGACCCAGTACTTC.